This T cell receptor beta chain stems from a study of cytomegalovirus exposure and HLA in healthy donors. To note about this clone: The antigen remains unidentified.

Study outcomes and limitations: Overall, around 160 TCR beta chains were annotated as cytomegalovirus-associated.

The V and J ends lost 1 base and 4 bases, in that order; junction bases with no gene match: 6. The CDR3 has 14 residues. The V gene's germline CDR1 is SQVTM and CDR2 ANQGSEA. The PCR contained 60 Vbeta and 13 Jbeta primers. TCRdb keeps only in-frame clones here, not all; method: immunoSEQ multiplex PCR. The table has about 64,000 clones, approximately 70% seen once. The sequence was obtained from a male donor in good health and CMV-seropositive. The sample comprised PBMCs. The chain recombines TRBV29-1 with TRBJ1-2; 7 nucleotides agree with TRBD1. The CDR3 bases are TGCAGCGTTGAAGGCTGGGACAGCTCCTATGGCTACACCTTC. Translated: CSVEGWDSSYGYTF. Full variable domain (remainder filled in from reference TRBV29-1 and TRBJ1-2): SAVISQKPSRDICQRGTSLTIQCQVDSQVTMMFWYRQQPGQSLTLIATANQGSEATYESGFVIDKFPISRPNLTFSTLTVSNMSPEDSSIYLCSVEGWDSSYGYTFGSGTRLTVV.